The clone carrying this T cell receptor beta chain has only one observation. The table came from immunoSEQ multiplex PCR; TCRdb's copy has only in-frame clones and leaves some out. The data contain some 150,000 clones, 89% of them singletons. These data come from a study of T cell responses to AZD1222 COVID-19 vaccine. CDR3 length: 13 residues. V shed 1 base and J shed 5 bases, with 8 bases lying between them. Germline V lookup: CDR1 LGHDT, CDR2 YNNKEL (reference sequence). This specimen was peripheral blood, taken on day 0 of AZD1222 vaccination. The chain uses TRBV3-1 (or the pseudogene TRBV3-2) and TRBJ2-5; unclear D gene. The TCR comes from an adult in good health. CDR3 amino acids: CASSQGFGETQYF. The CDR3 coding sequence is TGTGCCAGCAGCCAAGGGTTTGGGGAGACCCAGTACTTC.